Each of the 5 T cell receptor beta chains below was sequenced from the same sample in a study of blood T cell repertoires in COVID-19 (dated by TCRdb to the early 2020s). The library was generated by the immunoSEQ multiplex PCR assay. Drawn from immuneACCESS, this table holds only the in-frame rearrangements with V and J called that TCRdb kept. Clones are partly lost; checked studies trace under half to an unresolved V gene and leave the rest unexplained. The sample yields 200,000 to 300,000 clones; 75% to 90% were counted once. In total, the top ten clones hold nearly 2% of the sample. The sequencing input was peripheral blood. Source of these receptors: a man younger than 45 with active or convalescent COVID-19.

The chain recombines TRBV7-9 with TRBJ2-5; 11 bases align to TRBD2. This CDR3 contains 15 residues. CDR1 is SEHNR and CDR2 is FQNEAQ in the germline V gene (reference sequence). The trim removed 4 bases at V and 1 base at J, leaving 2 bases unmatched. This chain's CDR3 is CASSSSGGPQETQYF. The DNA of the CDR3 is TGTGCCAGCAGCTCTAGCGGGGGGCCCCAAGAGACCCAGTACTTC. The whole variable domain, filled in from reference TRBV7-9 and TRBJ2-5, reads DTGVSQNPRHKITKRGQNVTFRCDPISEHNRLYWYRQTLGQGPEFLTYFQNEAQLEKSRLLSDRFSAERPKGSFSTLEIQRTEQGDSAMYLCASSSSGGPQETQYFGPGTRLLVL.

This rearrangement joins TRBV9 to TRBJ2-7; 8 bases match TRBD1. CDR3 size: 16 residues. CDR1 is SGDLS, CDR2 YYNGEE, per germline. V trimming: 0 bases; J trimming: 2 bases; junction bases outside the gene matches: 7. This CDR3 is CASSVAPGQAPYEQYF. The CDR3 coding sequence is TGTGCCAGCAGCGTAGCTCCGGGACAGGCCCCCTACGAGCAGTACTTC.

The V and J genes are TRBV5-4 and TRBJ2-5, with D possibly being TRBD2 (7 bases). Deletions cut 0 bases from V and 4 bases from J, with 13 bases between. This CDR3 is 15 amino acids long. Germline V gene sequence: CDR1 SGHNT, CDR2 YYREEE (reference sequence). The CDR3 region has the DNA TGTGCCAGCAGCTTGGTTGTGCGGGGGCGAGAGACCCAGTACTTC. It specifies CASSLVVRGRETQYF.

A single count supports this clone. The V gene is TRBV2, the J gene TRBJ2-3; TRBD2 is a possible D gene (5 bases). CDR1 and CDR2 (germline): SNHLY, FYNNEI. The CDR3 has 13 residues. The germline V and J ends were trimmed by 4 bases and 6 bases, with 11 bases remaining between them. The CDR3 nucleotides are TGTGCCAGCAGTGTGCGGCGGACTGATACGCAGTATTTT. As protein: CASSVRRTDTQYF.

The chain combines TRBV7-9 with TRBJ1-1; D uncertain. In germline, CDR1 is SEHNR, CDR2 FQNEAQ (reference sequence). Trimming took 10 bases from V and 11 from J, leaving 8 bases between them. The CDR3 is 8 amino acids. The CDR3 DNA is TGTGCCACGAACGAGGCTTTCTTT. Its protein product is CATNEAFF.